Listed below are T cell receptor beta chains from one sample, sequenced in a study of cytomegalovirus exposure and HLA in healthy donors. Sequenced by immunoSEQ multiplex PCR; TCRdb stores in-frame clones only, minus some. The table includes 65,000 or so clones, 62% detected once. The sequencing sample was made of PBMCs. The receptors come from a man aged 25 to 40 in good health and CMV-seronegative. Each CDR3 is given with its conserved first and last residue. D genes are given only for firm matches. Rows give clone size only sometimes, using once, few, many, or a class for an expanded clone.

>TRBJ1-1|NA|NA|TRBV5-1
TGCGCCAGCAGCTTGTACCAACAGAGTCACACTGAAGCTTTCTTT
CASSLYQQSHTEAFF
>TRBJ2-3|TRBD2|NA|TRBV29-1
TGCAGCGTTGTTCCGAGCGGGGGGTCCACAGATACGCAGTATTTT
CSVVPSGGSTDTQYF
>TRBJ2-7|NA|NA|TRBV2
TGTGCCAGCAGTGCTCGGGAAAACTACGAGCAGTACTTC
CASSARENYEQYF
>TRBJ1-5|TRBD1|NA|TRBV6-5
TGTGCCAGCAGTCGGGGACAGGGGCGGCGGCCCCAGCATTTT
CASSRGQGRRPQHF
>TRBJ2-7|NA|NA|TRBV6-5
TGTGCCAGCAGGGCCGTATTGAGGGCGTCCTACGAGCAGTACTTC
CASRAVLRASYEQYF
>TRBJ1-1|TRBD1|NA|TRBV28
TGTGCCAGCAGTTTAAGGGGACAGGGGCGCACTGAAGCTTTCTTT
CASSLRGQGRTEAFF
>TRBJ2-7|NA|few|TRBV13
TGTGCCAGCAGTCAGGGCTCCTACGAGCAGTACTTC
CASSQGSYEQYF
>TRBJ2-5|TRBD2|NA|TRBV6-1
TGTGCCAGCAGTGAAGCGCTTCTGGGACTAGCGGGGGGGCTGGGAGAGACCCAGTACTTC
CASSEALLGLAGGLGETQYF
>TRBJ2-5|TRBD2|few|TRBV5-1
TGCGCCAGCAGCTGGATAAGACTAGCGGGGGGATACCAAGAGACCCAGTACTTC
CASSWIRLAGGYQETQYF
>TRBJ2-2|TRBD2|NA|TRBV5-6
TGTGCCAGCAGCTTGGCCCCAGGGCGGGGGACCGGGGAGCTGTTTTTT
CASSLAPGRGTGELFF